This T cell receptor (beta chain) derives from a study of cytomegalovirus exposure and HLA in healthy donors. Findings of the study overall: There were a few CMV-associated chains whose specificity for CMV antigens was confirmed in vitro. Previously analyzed data showed that most TCR beta V segments were productive at a frequency of about 87% or about 30%.

This clone turned up a few times. Its antigen is undetermined. In germline, CDR1 is MGHRA, CDR2 YSYEKL. The V end was cut by 2 bases, the J end by 8 bases, with 10 bases between. The CDR3 contains 13 residues. The study ran its PCR with 60 Vbeta and 13 Jbeta primers. Assay: immunoSEQ multiplex PCR; the TCRdb copy retains only in-frame clones and omits some. The sample has around 58,000 clones, roughly 73% seen once. The chain couples TRBV4-1 to TRBJ1-3; D gene unclear. Input material: PBMCs. The origin of this receptor is a male donor in good health and CMV-seropositive. DNA for the CDR3: TGCGCCAGCAGCCAACAGGAGAGGGACACCATATATTTT. This sequence encodes CASSQQERDTIYF.